The clone carrying this T cell receptor beta chain was seen only once. Antigen unknown. The data were taken from a study of shared clonotypes between healthy human individuals. Study-wide background: Two women and three men aged 18 to 49 made up the donors. Notes on the study in general: How much donors shared clonotypes was expected to be affected by sequencing depth.

Germline values: CDR1 SGHRS, CDR2 YFSETQ. This CDR3 contains 14 residues. Trimming cost V 3 bases and J 7 bases, with 14 bases left between them. TCRdb keeps only in-frame clones here, not all; method: immunoSEQ multiplex PCR. The table lists roughly 500,000 clones, 70% to 80% of them singletons. Sequenced input: PBMCs. V usage is TRBV5-1 and J usage is TRBJ2-1; a weak D match, TRBD2 (6 bases). The receptor's source is a woman aged 40 to 49 in good health. Some clones in this sample may be carry-over from other donors' samples. The CDR3 DNA sequence: TGCGCCAGCAGCTCCCCCGGGGGTGGAAATGAGCAGTTCTTC. It codes for CASSSPGGGNEQFF.